Presented here are 8 T cell receptor beta chains from one specimen sequenced in a study of T cell responses to AZD1222 COVID-19 vaccine (dated by TCRdb to the early 2020s). The method behind the library was the immunoSEQ multiplex PCR assay. This immuneACCESS table, as held by TCRdb, lists in-frame sequences with V and J called but not all clones. Of the missing ones, under half trace to an unresolved V gene in checked studies; the others have no known cause. This sample has about 120,000 clones in its table, and around nine tenths of those were observed once. Roughly 2.7% of the sample is in the top ten clones. What the time point label conveys for this sample: about 28 days (+/-7) after the second vaccine dose. Sequenced material: peripheral blood, taken 28 days after the second AZD1222 dose. The receptor set was obtained from an adult who received the AZD1222 COVID-19 vaccine.

This chain connects TRBV6-6 to TRBJ1-4; possibly TRBD1 for D (5 bases). V lost 4 bases and J 2 bases, leaving 14 bases between the germline ends. Germline values: CDR1 MNHNY, CDR2 SVGAGI (reference sequence). The CDR3 runs 16 residues. The CDR3 loop reads CASSSSGRGTNEKLFF. In DNA form, the CDR3 reads TGTGCCAGCAGTTCCTCGGGGCGGGGGACTAATGAAAAACTGTTTTTT.

The rearrangement uses TRBV18 and TRBJ2-1, with D tentatively TRBD2 (5 bases). Germline V lookup: CDR1 KGHSH, CDR2 LQKENI. With 3 bases removed from V and 7 bases from J, the gap between germline ends came to 16 bases. CDR3 length: 15 residues. CDR3 region: CASSPQAPTGNEQFF. For the CDR3, the DNA is TGTGCCAGCTCACCTCAGGCCCCCACGGGGAATGAGCAGTTCTTC.

The chain is built from TRBV25-1 and TRBJ2-7, with TRBD2 matching over 8 bases. V lost 7 bases to trimming and J lost 3 bases; unmatched junction nucleotides: 5. Looked up from germline, CDR1 is MGHDK and CDR2 is SYGVNS. The CDR3 consists of 13 residues. The CDR3 DNA follows: TGTGCCAGCACCGGGGGGGCCAGCTACGAGCAGTACTTC. Its translation: CASTGGASYEQYF.

CDR3 protein: CASSAPGPNTEAFF. As DNA, the CDR3 is TGTGCCAGCAGCGCCCCGGGACCCAACACTGAAGCTTTCTTT. This chain uses TRBV7-9 with TRBJ1-1; tentative D call: TRBD1 (5 bases). Germline CDR1 reads SEHNR; CDR2 reads FQNEAQ (reference sequence). This CDR3 is 14 amino acids long. The V end lost 5 bases, the J end lost 2 bases, and 12 bases lay between the germline ends.

The chain is built from TRBV5-1 and TRBJ2-1; unclear D gene. This CDR3 has 14 amino acids. V shed 1 base and J shed 6 bases, with 11 bases lying between them. Per the germline V gene, CDR1 is SGHRS and CDR2 is YFSETQ. The CDR3 loop reads CASSLIIASNEQFF. CDR3 coding DNA: TGCGCCAGCAGCTTGATTATAGCTAGCAATGAGCAGTTCTTC.

J is TRBJ2-3 and V is TRBV4-2; 10 bases agree with TRBD1. V gave up 4 bases and J gave up 3 bases; unmatched junction bases: 4. The CDR3 is 15 residues long. CDR1 is LGHNA and CDR2 is YNFKEQ in the germline V gene. DNA of the CDR3: TGTGCCAGCAGCCGCCCGGGACAGGGGACAGATACGCAGTATTTT. Translated: CASSRPGQGTDTQYF.

V is TRBV4-1 and J is TRBJ2-7; D not certain. Between the trimmed V and J ends, which lost 5 bases and 2 bases, there was a span of 16 bases. The CDR3 spans 15 residues. Germline CDR1 is MGHRA and CDR2 is YSYEKL. CDR3 bases: TGCGCCAGCAGCTGGACCGGGTCTGAAGCCTACGAGCAGTACTTC. Its translation is CASSWTGSEAYEQYF.

This clone occurred once. The rearrangement joins TRBV29-1 to TRBJ1-2, with 10 nucleotides matching TRBD1. The germline gives CDR1 SQVTM, CDR2 ANQGSEA. V lost 4 bases and J lost 4; bases outside the gene matches: 18. The CDR3 extends over 18 amino acids. Here the CDR3 DNA reads TGCAGCGTTGGTGGCTCCTGGCCGGGACAGGGGATCGCCTATGGCTACACCTTC. Its protein product is CSVGGSWPGQGIAYGYTF.